This T cell receptor (beta chain) was recovered during a study of radiation and T cells in renal cell carcinoma. Assay used: immunoSEQ multiplex PCR; TCRdb lists only in-frame clones, some missing. The profile shows some 80,000 clones, around four fifths of them singletons. The time point was: blood 4 weeks post-SBRT, at nephrectomy. Treatment indicated: 15 Gy SBRT to primary tumor, nephrectomy 4 weeks later. Per germline, CDR1 LGHNA and CDR2 YSLEER. With V trimmed by 3 bases and J by 5 bases, 2 bases remained unmatched. There are 15 residues in the CDR3. The sequence was obtained from a woman aged 55-69 years with renal cell carcinoma. Specimen: blood, collected from a patient whose treatment included radiotherapy and nephrectomy. The rearrangement joins TRBV4-3 to TRBJ1-6, with TRBD1 matching over 9 bases. Here the CDR3 reads CASSQRDRDNSPLHF. The CDR3 nucleotides are TGCGCCAGCAGCCAGAGGGACAGGGATAATTCACCCCTCCACTTT.